These 9 T cell receptor beta chains were all obtained from the same sample, sequenced in a study of OX40 agonist ivuxolimab in advanced cancers. The library was made by the immunoSEQ multiplex PCR assay. TCRdb took over this immuneACCESS table, retaining in-frame rearrangements with V and J assigned. Such tables are incomplete; in checked studies, under half of the missing clones stem from an unresolved V gene, and the remainder is unexplained. The sample table records approximately 80,000 clones; over 75% of these occur just once. In total, the top ten clones hold over 0.2% of the sample. Sequences were derived from CD4+ or CD8+ T cells sorted from blood, sampled in a trial of the OX40 agonist ivuxolimab. Receptors were obtained from an adult with an advanced solid tumor such as melanoma, head and neck, liver or kidney cancer.

This chain connects TRBV14 to TRBJ2-3, with a tentative D call TRBD2 (6 bases). Looked up from germline, CDR1 is SGHDN and CDR2 is FVKESK. V shed 0 bases and J shed 0 bases, with 10 bases lying between them. The CDR3 is made up of 16 amino acids. In DNA form, the CDR3 reads TGTGCCAGCAGCCAAGATGGAGGACTAAGCACAGATACGCAGTATTTT. Translated: CASSQDGGLSTDTQYF. The full variable domain, with the rest looked up from reference TRBV14 and TRBJ2-3, is EAGVTQFPSHSVIEKGQTVTLRCDPISGHDNLYWYRRVMGKEIKFLLHFVKESKQDESGMPNNRFLAERTGGTYSTLKVQPAELEDSGVYFCASSQDGGLSTDTQYFGPGTRLTVL.

This chain links TRBV14 with TRBJ2-1, with 14 bases lining up with TRBD2. The germline V gene encodes CDR1 SGHDN and CDR2 FVKESK. The trim removed 3 bases at V and 7 bases at J, leaving 11 bases unmatched. The CDR3 is 18 residues long. CDR3 nucleotide sequence: TGTGCCAGCAGCCAGGTCCCGGGACTAGCGGGAGTCAGGAATGAGCAGTTCTTC. Translated, it gives CASSQVPGLAGVRNEQFF.

This sequence joins TRBV6-5 and TRBJ1-2; 7 bases match TRBD1. The junction had 9 bases not matched to a gene; V was cut back by 5 bases and J by 3 bases. From germline, CDR1 is MNHEY and CDR2 SVGAGI. There are 15 residues in the CDR3. The CDR3 sequence: CASSVSRGPDYGYTF. CDR3 coding DNA: TGTGCCAGCAGTGTTTCGAGGGGGCCGGACTATGGCTACACCTTC.

In its sample, this clone was seen once. The chain links TRBV5-1 to TRBJ2-2; either TRBD1 or TRBD2 may supply D (5 bases each). This CDR3 spans 18 amino acids. Trimming cost V 0 bases and J 1 base, with 16 bases left between them. Germline lookup yields CDR1 SGHRS and CDR2 YFSETQ. The CDR3 region is CASSLVLGQGRNTGELFF. The CDR3 bases are TGCGCCAGCAGCTTGGTCTTAGGGCAGGGACGGAACACCGGGGAGCTGTTTTTT.

This chain connects TRBV19 to TRBJ2-3; tentatively, D is TRBD1 (6 bases). Germline V gene lookup returns CDR1 LNHDA and CDR2 SQIVND (reference sequence). Trimming took off 6 bases at V and 0 bases at J, with 13 bases between the two ends. This CDR3 region has 15 residues. CDR3 region: CASSRGTPSTDTQYF. CDR3 DNA: TGTGCCAGTAGCAGAGGGACACCTAGCACAGATACGCAGTATTTT.

The CDR3 sequence is CASSLLPGLAANTGELFF. CDR3 coding DNA: TGTGCCAGCAGCTTACTACCGGGACTAGCCGCGAACACCGGGGAGCTGTTTTTT. V gene TRBV7-3 combines with J gene TRBJ2-2; 9 positions match TRBD2. This CDR3 region has 18 residues. Germline CDR1 is SGHTA and CDR2 is FQGTGA. V shed 2 bases and J 0 bases; nucleotides not matched to a gene: 7.

This chain connects TRBV5-1 to TRBJ2-2; the D is unclear. This CDR3 contains 17 residues. The V gene's germline CDR1 is SGHRS and CDR2 YFSETQ. V gave up 1 base and J gave up 2 bases, with 15 bases separating them. This CDR3 is CASSLSRKSGNTGELFF. CDR3 coding DNA: TGCGCCAGCAGCTTGTCGCGGAAATCGGGCAACACCGGGGAGCTGTTTTTT.

The V call is TRBV10-3, the J call TRBJ1-1; the D is unclear. V lost 7 bases, J lost 11 bases, and 23 bases lay in between. CDR3 size: 14 residues. Germline V gene lookup returns CDR1 ENHRY and CDR2 SYGVKD. The CDR3 region has the DNA TGTGCCATCAAGATAGCGACTAGCCCCCCGGAGGCTTTCTTT. Its protein is CAIKIATSPPEAFF.

On this clone: One end of the junction is discordant with germline, which a read error may explain. The V call is TRBV28, the J call TRBJ1-2; D remains ambiguous. Germline V gene data show CDR1 as MDHEN and CDR2 as SYDVKM. This CDR3 has 16 amino acids. This CDR3 is CAGSFPRTTGNYGYTF. CDR3 nucleotides: TGTGCCGGCAGTTTTCCCCGAACAACGGGAAACTATGGCTACACCTTC.